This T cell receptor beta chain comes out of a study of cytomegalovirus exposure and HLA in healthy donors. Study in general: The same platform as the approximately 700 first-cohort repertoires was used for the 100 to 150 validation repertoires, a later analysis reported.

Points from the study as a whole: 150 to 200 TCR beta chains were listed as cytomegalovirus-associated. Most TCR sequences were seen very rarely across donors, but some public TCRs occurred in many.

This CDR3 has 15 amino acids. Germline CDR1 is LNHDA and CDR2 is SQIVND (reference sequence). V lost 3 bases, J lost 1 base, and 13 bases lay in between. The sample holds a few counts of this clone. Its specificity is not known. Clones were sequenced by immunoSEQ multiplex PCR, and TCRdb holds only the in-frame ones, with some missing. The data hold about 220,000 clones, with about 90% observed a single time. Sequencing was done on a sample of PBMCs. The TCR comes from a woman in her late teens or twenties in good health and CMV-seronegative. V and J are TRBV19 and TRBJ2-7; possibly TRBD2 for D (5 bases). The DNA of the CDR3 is TGTGCCAGTAGTATCACGAGGGCTTGGTCCTACGAGCAGTACTTC. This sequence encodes CASSITRAWSYEQYF.